This T cell receptor beta chain was recorded in a study of T cells after yellow fever vaccination. For the study at large: Where fractions had low cell numbers, libraries were prepared from them with the SMART-Seq v4 Ultra Low Input RNA kit. Whole-study results and caveats: Contaminants from the bulk population, in the form of abundant clonotypes, could be found in FACS-sorted repertoires. Weaker overall, the secondary response nonetheless peaked faster (day 5 versus 15). Among primary-vaccination clones, most reappeared after the booster, at 96% for CD4 and approximately 88% for CD8.

Ten or more counts support this clonotype. What it recognizes is unknown. TCRdb re-called the 5' RACE reads through MiXCR, storing one row per CDR3 protein. The table has hundreds of thousands of distinct CDR3 sequences, around an eighth seen once. This CDR3 spans 15 amino acids. Trimming took 3 bases from V and 3 from J; bases not matched to a gene: 5. Germline values: CDR1 SGHRS, CDR2 YFSETQ. The input for sequencing was PBMCs, taken on the day of the yellow fever booster vaccination. The chain couples TRBV5-1 to TRBJ2-7, with 11 bases identical to TRBD2. The source is a man between 25 and 39 years old who received the YFV17D yellow fever vaccine. For the CDR3, the DNA is TGCGCCAGCAGCTCTACCGGGACTAGCGGCTACGAGCAGTACTTC. Its protein product is CASSSTGTSGYEQYF.